This TCR beta chain was obtained from a study of cytomegalovirus exposure and HLA in healthy donors. Study findings and constraints: The availability of immune exposure information extended only to CMV serostatus. Rarity held for most TCR sequences, but there were some public TCRs that occurred in many donors. By a later analysis, the bulk of CMV-associated TCR beta chains appeared HLA-restricted.

The germline CDR1 and CDR2 sequences are SNHLY and FYNNEI. V lost 2 bases and J lost 5, with 5 bases in between. The CDR3 is 12 amino acids. This clone was seen just once. What it binds is not known. PCR amplification relied on 60 Vbeta primers (plus 13 Jbeta primers). Sequenced by immunoSEQ multiplex PCR; TCRdb stores in-frame clones only, minus some. This table has about 98,000 clones, around 77% appearing once. The rearrangement joins TRBV2 to TRBJ2-3; D ambiguous. This receptor was obtained from a male donor in good health and CMV-seropositive. Source material: PBMCs. CDR3 protein: CASSEYGDTQYF. CDR3 nucleotides: TGTGCCAGCAGTGAATACGGAGATACGCAGTATTTT.